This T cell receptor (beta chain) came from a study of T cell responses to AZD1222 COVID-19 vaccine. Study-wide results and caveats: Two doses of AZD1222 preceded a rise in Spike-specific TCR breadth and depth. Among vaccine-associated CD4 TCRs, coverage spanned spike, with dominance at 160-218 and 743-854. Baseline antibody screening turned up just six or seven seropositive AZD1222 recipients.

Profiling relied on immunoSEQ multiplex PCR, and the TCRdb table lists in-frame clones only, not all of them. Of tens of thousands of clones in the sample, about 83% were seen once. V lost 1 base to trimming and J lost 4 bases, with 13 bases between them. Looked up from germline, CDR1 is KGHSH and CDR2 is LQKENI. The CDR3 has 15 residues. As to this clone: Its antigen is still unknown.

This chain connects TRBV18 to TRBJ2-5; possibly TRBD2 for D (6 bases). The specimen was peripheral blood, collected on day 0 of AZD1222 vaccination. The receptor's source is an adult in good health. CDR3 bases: TGTGCCAGCTCACCACAACCGACTAGTTCAGAGACCCAGTACTTC. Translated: CASSPQPTSSETQYF.